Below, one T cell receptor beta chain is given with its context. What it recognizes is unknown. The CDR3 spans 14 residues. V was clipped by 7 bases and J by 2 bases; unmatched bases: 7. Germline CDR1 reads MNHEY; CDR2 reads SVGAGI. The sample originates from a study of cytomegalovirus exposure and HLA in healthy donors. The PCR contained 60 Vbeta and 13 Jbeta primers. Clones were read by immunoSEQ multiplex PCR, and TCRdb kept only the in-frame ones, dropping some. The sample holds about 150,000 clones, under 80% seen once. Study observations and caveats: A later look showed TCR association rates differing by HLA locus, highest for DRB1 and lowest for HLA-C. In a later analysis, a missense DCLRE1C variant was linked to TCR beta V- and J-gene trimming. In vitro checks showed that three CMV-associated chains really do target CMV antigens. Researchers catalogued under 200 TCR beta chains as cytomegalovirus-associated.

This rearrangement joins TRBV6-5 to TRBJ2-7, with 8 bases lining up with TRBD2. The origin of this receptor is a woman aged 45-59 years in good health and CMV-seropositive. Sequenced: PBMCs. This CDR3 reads CASTVGGEPYEQYF. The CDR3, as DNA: TGTGCCAGCACGGTCGGGGGGGAACCCTACGAGCAGTACTTC.